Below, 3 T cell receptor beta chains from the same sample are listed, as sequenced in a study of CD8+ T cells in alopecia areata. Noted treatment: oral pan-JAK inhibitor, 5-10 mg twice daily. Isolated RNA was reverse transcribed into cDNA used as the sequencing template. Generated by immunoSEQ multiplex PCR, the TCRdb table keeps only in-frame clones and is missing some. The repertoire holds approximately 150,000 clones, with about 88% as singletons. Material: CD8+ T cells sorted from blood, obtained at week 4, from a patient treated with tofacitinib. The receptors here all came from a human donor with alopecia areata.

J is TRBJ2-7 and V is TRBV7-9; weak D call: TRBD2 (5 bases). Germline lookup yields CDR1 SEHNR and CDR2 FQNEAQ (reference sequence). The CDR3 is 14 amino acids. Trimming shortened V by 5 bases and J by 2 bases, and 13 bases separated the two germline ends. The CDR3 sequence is CASSPAGHTYEQYF. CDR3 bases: TGTGCCAGCAGCCCTGCGGGTCACACCTACGAGCAGTACTTC.

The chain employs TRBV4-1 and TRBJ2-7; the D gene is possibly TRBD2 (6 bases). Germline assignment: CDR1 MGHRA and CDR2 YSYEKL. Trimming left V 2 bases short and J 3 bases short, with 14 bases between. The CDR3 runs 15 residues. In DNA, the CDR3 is TGCGCCAGCAGCCAACCGGACTATAGGAACTACGAGCAGTACTTC. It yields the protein CASSQPDYRNYEQYF.

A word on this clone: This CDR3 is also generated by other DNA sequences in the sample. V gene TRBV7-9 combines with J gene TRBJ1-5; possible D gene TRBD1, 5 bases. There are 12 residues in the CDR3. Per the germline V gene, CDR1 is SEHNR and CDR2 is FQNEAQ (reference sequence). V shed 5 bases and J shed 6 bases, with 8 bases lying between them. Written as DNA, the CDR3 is TGTGCCAGCAGCCCCGGGGGTCAGCCCCAGCATTTT. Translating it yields CASSPGGQPQHF.